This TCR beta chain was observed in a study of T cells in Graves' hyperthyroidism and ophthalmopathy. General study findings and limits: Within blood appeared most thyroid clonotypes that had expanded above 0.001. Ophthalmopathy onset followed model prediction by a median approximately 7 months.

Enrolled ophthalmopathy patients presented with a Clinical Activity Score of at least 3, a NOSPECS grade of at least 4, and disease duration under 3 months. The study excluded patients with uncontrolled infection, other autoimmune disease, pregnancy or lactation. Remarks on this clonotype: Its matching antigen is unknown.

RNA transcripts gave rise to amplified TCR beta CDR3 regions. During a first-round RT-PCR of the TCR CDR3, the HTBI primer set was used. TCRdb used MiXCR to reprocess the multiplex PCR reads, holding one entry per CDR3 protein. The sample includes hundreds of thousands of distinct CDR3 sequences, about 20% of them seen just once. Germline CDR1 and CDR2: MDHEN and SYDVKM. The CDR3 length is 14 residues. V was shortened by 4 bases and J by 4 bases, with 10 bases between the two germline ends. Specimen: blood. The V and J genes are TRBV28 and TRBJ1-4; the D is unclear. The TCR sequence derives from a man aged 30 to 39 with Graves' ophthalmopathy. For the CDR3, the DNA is TGTGCCAGCAGTTCTGTAGGGAGTAATGAAAAACTGTTTTTT. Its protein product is CASSSVGSNEKLFF. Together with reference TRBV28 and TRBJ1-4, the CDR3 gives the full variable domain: DVKVTQSSRYLVKRTGEKVFLECVQDMDHENMFWYRQDPGLGLRLIYFSYDVKMKEKGDIPEGYSVSREKKERFSLILESASTNQTSMYLCASSSVGSNEKLFFGSGTQLSVL.